The present TCR beta chain was sequenced within a study of graft-versus-host responses after intestinal transplantation. This clone has a single count. Its antigen remains unknown. This CDR3 has 18 residues. CDR1 and CDR2 (germline): SGHRS, YFSETQ. V was clipped by 4 bases and J by 1 base; unmatched bases: 9. This table comes from immunoSEQ multiplex PCR, and its TCRdb copy is limited to in-frame clones, with some not included. The sample records roughly 120,000 clones, 90% to 95% being singletons. This rearrangement joins TRBV5-1 to TRBJ2-5, with 14 nucleotides matching TRBD2. The sequence came from a human donor who received an intestinal transplant. The sequencing used unstimulated CD4+ T cells sorted from spleen or lymph node cells, collected before intestinal transplant. The CDR3 coding sequence is TGCGCCAGCAGCCCCGGGACTAGCGGGAGCATCCGCCAAGAGACCCAGTACTTC. It codes for CASSPGTSGSIRQETQYF.